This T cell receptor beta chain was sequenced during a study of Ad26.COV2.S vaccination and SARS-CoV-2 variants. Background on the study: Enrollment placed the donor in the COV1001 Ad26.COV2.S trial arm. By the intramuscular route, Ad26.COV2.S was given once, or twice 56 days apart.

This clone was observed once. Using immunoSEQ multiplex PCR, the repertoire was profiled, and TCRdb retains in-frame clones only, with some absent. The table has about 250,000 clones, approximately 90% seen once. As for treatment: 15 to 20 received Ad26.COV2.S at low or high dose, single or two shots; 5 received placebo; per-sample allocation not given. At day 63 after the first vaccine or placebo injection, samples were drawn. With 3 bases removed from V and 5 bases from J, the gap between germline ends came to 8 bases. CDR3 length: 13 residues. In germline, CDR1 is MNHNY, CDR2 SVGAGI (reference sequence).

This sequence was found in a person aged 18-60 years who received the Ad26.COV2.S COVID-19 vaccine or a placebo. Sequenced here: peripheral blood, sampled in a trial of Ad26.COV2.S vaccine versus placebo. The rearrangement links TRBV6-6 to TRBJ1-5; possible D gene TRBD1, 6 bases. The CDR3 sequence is CASSYEGDQPQHF. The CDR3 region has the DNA TGTGCCAGCAGTTATGAGGGGGATCAGCCCCAGCATTTT.